Below are 22 T cell receptor beta chains sequenced from a single sample in a study of T cell responses to AZD1222 COVID-19 vaccine (TCRdb year 2021). This specimen's time point label, per the study, means: baseline before first vaccination. The library was produced with the immunoSEQ multiplex PCR assay. TCRdb re-hosts the immuneACCESS table, in-frame sequences only. Its copies lack some clones; in the studies checked, an unresolved V gene accounts for under half of them, and the cause for the rest is not known. In all, the sample holds roughly 150,000 clones, and around 93% of those were seen once. Under 2.5% of the sample goes to the ten largest clones. The source material was peripheral blood, sampled on day 0 of AZD1222 vaccination. The receptors here all came from an adult in good health.

The V and J genes are TRBV20-1 and TRBJ2-5; possibly TRBD1 for D (6 bases). The CDR3 covers 12 residues. Between the trimmed V and J ends, which lost 3 bases and 4 bases, there was a span of 9 bases. CDR1 and CDR2 (germline): DFQATT, SNEGSKA (reference sequence). The CDR3 protein is CSASIGGETQYF. The CDR3 nucleotides read TGCAGTGCTAGTATAGGGGGAGAGACCCAGTACTTC.

V usage is TRBV28 and J usage is TRBJ1-5, with 8 bases aligning to TRBD1. Losses at the gene ends were 9 bases for V and 1 base for J; bases not matched to a gene: 8. This CDR3 has 15 residues. Germline loops: CDR1 MDHEN, CDR2 SYDVKM. As DNA, the CDR3 is TGTGCCAGTAACCACCGACAGGGGAGCAATCAGCCCCAGCATTTT. Amino acid sequence: CASNHRQGSNQPQHF.

For this clone: This same CDR3 is encoded by further DNA sequences in the sample. The chain combines TRBV6-2 or TRBV6-3 with TRBJ2-2; D unresolved. The CDR3 is 12 residues long. V dropped 4 bases and J dropped 2 bases, with 2 bases sitting between them. CDR1 and CDR2 (germline): MNHEY, SVGEGT. CDR3 sequence: CASSSNTGELFF. CDR3 nucleotides: TGTGCCAGCAGTTCCAACACCGGGGAGCTGTTTTTT.

The chain is built from TRBV30 and TRBJ1-5, with D uncertain. The germline gives CDR1 GTSNPN, CDR2 SVGIG (reference sequence). The CDR3 totals 14 residues. The ends were cut back, 5 bases at V and 0 bases at J, with 11 bases in the middle. DNA of the CDR3: TGTGCCTGGGACAACGAGCTTAGCAATCAGCCCCAGCATTTT. It is translated as CAWDNELSNQPQHF.

The chain employs TRBV29-1 and TRBJ2-1; a weak D match, TRBD1 (6 bases). Germline-derived CDR1 and CDR2 are SQVTM and ANQGSEA. The CDR3 is made up of 14 amino acids. Trimming left V 4 bases short and J 5 bases short, with 15 bases between. In DNA, the CDR3 is TGCAGCGTTGGGGGTGGACAGTCCAACAATGAGCAGTTCTTC. Amino acid sequence: CSVGGGQSNNEQFF.

The gene calls are TRBV7-6 and TRBJ1-4, with D unclear. The CDR3 extends over 15 amino acids. Germline V gene data show CDR1 as SGHVS and CDR2 as FNYEAQ. V was cut by 4 bases and J by 6 bases, with 15 bases left in between. The DNA of the CDR3 is TGTGCCAGCAGCTCGGAGTCGCTGTCGTATGAAAAACTGTTTTTT. Translating it yields CASSSESLSYEKLFF.

The V gene is TRBV6-1, the J gene TRBJ1-5, with TRBD1 matching 8 bases. Per germline, CDR1 MNHNS and CDR2 SASEGT. The CDR3 contains 17 residues. V shed 1 base, J shed 5 bases, and the junction held 10 bases outside the gene matches. CDR3 nucleotides: TGTGCCAGCAGTGAAGACCCCGGGCAGGGGGCGGATCAGCCCCAGCATTTT. Amino acid sequence: CASSEDPGQGADQPQHF.

The genes are TRBV28 and TRBJ1-1; TRBD1 is a possible D gene (5 bases). V was cut by 7 bases and J by 4 bases, with 7 bases left in between. This CDR3 comprises 11 residues. Germline CDR1 MDHEN, CDR2 SYDVKM. The chain's CDR3 is CASTGLTEAFF. CDR3 DNA sequence: TGTGCCAGCACAGGGCTCACTGAAGCTTTCTTT.

This chain joins TRBV6-5 and TRBJ2-6; no reliable D call. Germline loops: CDR1 MNHEY, CDR2 SVGAGI. V was cut by 8 bases and J by 3 bases, with 11 bases left in between. The CDR3 loop spans 14 amino acids. As DNA, the CDR3 is TGTGCCAGCGAGGTTTTAAATGGGGCCAACGTCCTGACTTTC. Protein: CASEVLNGANVLTF.

The chain couples TRBV28 to TRBJ2-7; 7 bases are shared with TRBD1. CDR3 size: 13 residues. V lost 10 bases to trimming and J lost 6 bases; unmatched junction nucleotides: 12. Germline-derived CDR1 and CDR2 are MDHEN and SYDVKM. In DNA, the CDR3 is TGTGCCACCGAAATTGGGCCAGGGGGCGAGCAGTACTTC. It encodes CATEIGPGGEQYF.

The V and J genes are TRBV27 and TRBJ1-5; the D gene is possibly TRBD1 (5 bases). This CDR3 is 13 amino acids long. Germline V gives CDR1 MNHEY, CDR2 SMNVEV (reference sequence). Trimming took off 6 bases at V and 3 bases at J, with 9 bases between the two ends. The CDR3 reads CASRSGANQPQHF. CDR3 nucleotides: TGTGCCAGCAGATCTGGGGCCAATCAGCCCCAGCATTTT.

This chain connects TRBV19 to TRBJ1-2; 10 nucleotides match TRBD1. The CDR3 length is 14 residues. CDR1 and CDR2 (germline): LNHDA, SQIVND (reference sequence). J gave up 6 bases and V 11 bases, and 12 bases lay outside the gene matches. The CDR3 sequence: CAVRGQGLVNGYTF. The DNA of the CDR3 is TGTGCCGTCCGGGGACAGGGGCTCGTCAATGGCTACACCTTC.

The J gene is TRBJ1-5, the V gene TRBV7-2; maybe TRBD1 (6 bases). Between the trimmed V and J ends, which lost 2 bases and 4 bases, there was a span of 12 bases. This CDR3 comprises 15 residues. CDR1 is SGHTA, CDR2 FQGNSA, per germline. In DNA, the CDR3 is TGTGCCAGCAGCTTAATCTCAGGACAGAATCAGCCCCAGCATTTT. Its translation: CASSLISGQNQPQHF.

The J gene is TRBJ1-6, the V gene TRBV4-1; maybe TRBD1 (5 bases). Germline V gene lookup returns CDR1 MGHRA and CDR2 YSYEKL. This CDR3 contains 17 residues. Trimming took off 0 bases at V and 5 bases at J, with 14 bases between the two ends. CDR3 loop: CASSQDFFPGNNSPLHF. For the CDR3, the DNA is TGCGCCAGCAGCCAAGATTTCTTTCCAGGGAATAATTCACCCCTCCACTTT.

The chain links TRBV7-2 to TRBJ2-7, with 15 bases lining up with TRBD2. V shed 5 bases, J shed 6 bases, and the junction held 17 bases outside the gene matches. Germline V CDR1 and CDR2: SGHTA, FQGNSA. CDR3 length: 19 amino acids. CDR3 loop: CASSPGLAGGRRVSLEQYF. The CDR3 nucleotides are TGTGCCAGCAGCCCCGGACTAGCGGGAGGGAGGCGTGTCAGTCTCGAGCAGTACTTC.

This sequence joins TRBV4-1 and TRBJ1-1; D might be TRBD1 (6 bases). The CDR3 totals 16 residues. Germline values: CDR1 MGHRA, CDR2 YSYEKL. The V end lost 5 bases, the J end lost 4 bases, and 20 bases lay between the germline ends. Here the CDR3 reads CASSVRKGDPSTEAFF. Here the CDR3 DNA reads TGCGCCAGCAGCGTACGAAAGGGGGACCCGAGCACTGAAGCTTTCTTT.

The rearrangement uses TRBV7-2 and TRBJ2-3; a weak D match, TRBD2 (7 bases). Germline CDR1 SGHTA, CDR2 FQGNSA. The CDR3 totals 16 residues. V lost 2 bases and J 4 bases, leaving 16 bases between the germline ends. The CDR3 is CASSLSWAGASDTQYF. DNA of the CDR3: TGTGCCAGCAGCTTAAGCTGGGCGGGGGCTTCAGATACGCAGTATTTT.

The rearrangement joins TRBV7-3 to TRBJ2-5, with TRBD2 matching 8 bases. The CDR3 extends over 15 amino acids. Germline CDR1 reads SGHTA; CDR2 reads FQGTGA. J was trimmed by 1 base and V by 5 bases; bases with no gene match: 6. The CDR3 DNA reads as TGTGCCAGCAGCCCCTTAGCGGGGCGCCAAGAGACCCAGTACTTC. This sequence encodes CASSPLAGRQETQYF.

This chain links TRBV19 with TRBJ1-1; D is undetermined. There are 12 residues in the CDR3. CDR1 LNHDA and CDR2 SQIVND come from the germline V gene (reference sequence). Trimming cost V 10 bases and J 1 base, with 10 bases left between them. The DNA of the CDR3 is TGTGCCACCCGAGGTGGGAACACTGAAGCTTTCTTT. This translates into CATRGGNTEAFF.

V usage is TRBV30 and J usage is TRBJ1-2; D gene unclear. Germline values: CDR1 GTSNPN, CDR2 SVGIG (reference sequence). This CDR3 has 8 amino acids. The V end was cut by 8 bases, the J end by 4 bases, with 2 bases between. The CDR3 loop reads CARYGYTF. The CDR3 bases are TGTGCCCGCTATGGCTACACCTTC.

The chain joins TRBV28 to TRBJ2-7, with 7 bases matching TRBD1. The CDR3 runs to 15 residues. From germline, CDR1 is MDHEN and CDR2 SYDVKM. Unmatched junction bases numbered 10, after V lost 5 bases and J lost 3 bases. The CDR3 region is CASSPLGQTHYEQYF. DNA of the CDR3: TGTGCCAGCAGTCCCCTGGGACAGACCCACTACGAGCAGTACTTC.

This chain connects TRBV5-5 to TRBJ2-2, with TRBD1 matching 7 bases. The CDR3 spans 14 residues. V was pared by 4 bases and J by 6 bases, with 6 bases of the junction left unmatched. The germline V gene has CDR1 SGHKS and CDR2 YYEKEE (reference sequence). The CDR3 nucleotides are TGTGCCAGCAGCCAGGGGGAGCTGGCCGGGGAGCTGTTTTTT. Its translation is CASSQGELAGELFF.